These 28 T cell receptor beta chains originate from one sample sequenced in a study of blood T cell repertoires in COVID-19. This table comes from immunoSEQ multiplex PCR, and its TCRdb copy is limited to in-frame clones, with some not included. The sample has fewer than 140,000 clones; 70% to 75% are singletons. The sequenced material came from peripheral blood. Receptors originate from a human donor with acute or convalescent COVID-19. The donor label of this sample is uncertain.

Turning to this clone: The junction departs from the called germline gene at one end, perhaps through a read error. This chain uses TRBV28 with TRBJ1-2; D may be TRBD1 (5 bases). Germline CDR1 and CDR2: MDHEN and SYDVKM. The CDR3 is 15 residues long. The CDR3 sequence: CASSPTGSANYGYIF. The CDR3 DNA reads as TGTGCCAGCAGTCCTACAGGCTCAGCTAACTATGGCTACATCTTC.

This clone was counted once. This chain connects TRBV4-1 to TRBJ2-1, with 8 bases fitting TRBD2. Germline CDR1 and CDR2: MGHRA and YSYEKL. Germline trimming cut 0 bases from V and 4 bases from J; bases unmatched to any gene: 5. This CDR3 contains 16 residues. The CDR3 region has the DNA TGCGCCAGCAGCCAAGATTCGCGGGGGGTTTACAATGAGCAGTTCTTC. Its translation is CASSQDSRGVYNEQFF.

This clone was seen a few times. This chain links TRBV2 with TRBJ1-4; perhaps TRBD1 as D (6 bases). CDR1 is SNHLY, CDR2 FYNNEI, per germline. The length of the CDR3 is 13 residues. V was shortened by 7 bases and J by 6 bases, with 12 bases between the two germline ends. CDR3 DNA sequence: TGTGCCAGCAAGCAGGGGTGGGATGAAAAACTGTTTTTT. Its translation: CASKQGWDEKLFF.

The chain couples TRBV23-1 to TRBJ1-5, with 9 positions matching TRBD1. TRBV23-1 is filed as an ORF, its function uncertain. Trimming removed 2 bases from V and 4 bases from J; junction bases left unmatched: 12. The CDR3 consists of 18 residues. CDR3 coding DNA: TGCGCCAGCAGTCAACCGGGACAGGGAGAATGGAGTAATCAGCCCCAGCATTTT. This encodes CASSQPGQGEWSNQPQHF.

The chain links TRBV5-8 to TRBJ2-1; possibly TRBD1 for D (5 bases). Looked up from germline, CDR1 is SGHTS and CDR2 is YDEGEE. Trimming removed 2 bases at V and 4 bases at J, with 10 bases between. The CDR3 is 14 amino acids. DNA for the CDR3: TGTGCCAGCAGCTTCACCCAGGGTTACAATGAGCAGTTCTTC. Amino acids: CASSFTQGYNEQFF.

The chain uses TRBV7-3 and TRBJ1-2; TRBD1 might be the D (5 bases). Germline CDR1 is SGHTA and CDR2 is FQGTGA. V shed 1 base and J shed 7 bases, with 16 bases lying between them. This CDR3 contains 15 residues. CDR3 in amino acids: CASSLRAGSRVGYTF. CDR3 DNA sequence: TGTGCCAGCAGCTTAAGGGCAGGGTCCAGAGTTGGCTACACCTTC.

This clone was seen more than once but under ten times. This chain joins TRBV6-5 and TRBJ1-1; 8 bases agree with TRBD1. CDR1 is MNHEY and CDR2 is SVGAGI in the germline V gene. Trimming took 6 bases from V and 4 from J; bases not matched to a gene: 10. The CDR3 totals 15 residues. CDR3 DNA: TGTGCCAGCAGGCCTCGACAGGGGTCCACCACTGAAGCTTTCTTT. As protein: CASRPRQGSTTEAFF.

This clone showed up just a few times. The chain couples TRBV29-1 to TRBJ1-2; D gene uncertain. Trimming took 5 bases from V and 0 from J, leaving 10 bases between them. Looked up from germline, CDR1 is SQVTM and CDR2 is ANQGSEA. This CDR3 comprises 13 residues. The CDR3 bases are TGCAGCGTTCTCCCGGTAGCTAACTATGGCTACACCTTC. This translates into CSVLPVANYGYTF.

V and J are TRBV7-9 and TRBJ1-4; TRBD1 might be the D (6 bases). Germline CDR1 and CDR2: SEHNR and FQNEAQ (reference sequence). The V end lost 1 base, the J end lost 10 bases, and 13 bases lay between the germline ends. The CDR3 has 14 residues. The CDR3 DNA reads TGTGCCAGCAGCTTAGGGCCAGGGGAAGGAAAACTGTTTTTT. Translation: CASSLGPGEGKLFF.

The rearrangement uses TRBV5-1 and TRBJ2-1; D is ambiguous. Trimming pared 0 bases from V and 8 bases from J, leaving 9 bases between. Per the germline V gene, CDR1 is SGHRS and CDR2 is YFSETQ. The length of the CDR3 is 13 residues. The CDR3: CASSLDSPYEQFF. CDR3 bases: TGCGCCAGCAGCTTGGATAGCCCCTATGAGCAGTTCTTC.

This chain joins TRBV11-1 and TRBJ1-1; D uncertain. Trimming cost V 5 bases and J 0 bases, with 7 bases left between them. Germline V gene data show CDR1 as SGHAT and CDR2 as FQDESV (reference sequence). The CDR3 is 13 amino acids. This CDR3 is CASSPEVNTEAFF. For the CDR3, the DNA is TGTGCCAGCAGCCCAGAGGTGAACACTGAAGCTTTCTTT.

The gene calls are TRBV6-1 and TRBJ2-2; TRBD1 is a possible D gene (5 bases). The CDR3 covers 16 residues. V shed 4 bases and J shed 0 bases, with 12 bases lying between them. Germline CDR1 MNHNS, CDR2 SASEGT. CDR3 residues: CASSARANANTGELFF. Here the CDR3 DNA reads TGTGCCAGCAGTGCCAGGGCCAACGCGAACACCGGGGAGCTGTTTTTT.

This chain uses TRBV6-2 or TRBV6-3 with TRBJ1-1, with 7 bases matching TRBD1. V lost 5 bases to trimming and J lost 10 bases; unmatched junction nucleotides: 16. The germline V gene encodes CDR1 MNHEY and CDR2 SVGEGT. The CDR3 sequence is 15 residues long. The CDR3 region has the DNA TGTGCCAGCAGTCAACCCCGACAGGGCTATTCGGTAGCTTTCTTT. As protein: CASSQPRQGYSVAFF.

This sequence joins TRBV19 and TRBJ1-2, with D maybe TRBD1 (5 bases). Trimming left V 6 bases short and J 2 bases short, with 13 bases between. Germline V CDR1 and CDR2: LNHDA, SQIVND (reference sequence). The CDR3 covers 14 residues. The CDR3 sequence is CASRNQGWNYGYTF. The CDR3 bases are TGTGCCAGTAGGAATCAGGGATGGAACTATGGCTACACCTTC.

Relative to its sample, this clone is medium-sized (0.01 to 0.1%). This rearrangement joins TRBV3-1 (or the pseudogene TRBV3-2) to TRBJ1-2; a weak D match, TRBD1 (5 bases). This CDR3 spans 14 amino acids. Trimming took off 4 bases at V and 1 base at J, with 10 bases between the two ends. In germline, CDR1 is LGHDT, CDR2 YNNKEL (reference sequence). The CDR3 DNA reads as TGTGCCAGCAGCCCCCGACAGAGTAACTATGGCTACACCTTC. Translated: CASSPRQSNYGYTF.

For this clone: Other DNA sequences from this sample encode an identical CDR3 as well. The CDR3 protein is CAWKTGGNSPLHF. As DNA, the CDR3 is TGTGCCTGGAAGACAGGGGGGAATTCACCCCTCCACTTT. The chain is built from TRBV30 and TRBJ1-6; TRBD1 agrees at 9 bases. The CDR3 length is 13 residues. The V gene end was trimmed by 4 bases and the J gene end by 7 bases; junction bases not matched to a gene: 2. Germline V gives CDR1 GTSNPN, CDR2 SVGIG (reference sequence).

This clone has just a few counts. The V and J genes are TRBV18 and TRBJ1-1; D perhaps matches TRBD1 (5 bases). Germline CDR1 reads KGHSH; CDR2 reads LQKENI. The CDR3 is 15 residues long. Trimming shortened V by 1 base and J by 3 bases, and 12 bases separated the two germline ends. The CDR3 coding sequence is TGTGCCAGCTCACCACGGGGGACTTTCGACACTGAAGCTTTCTTT. It codes for CASSPRGTFDTEAFF.

This clone was observed a handful of times. The same CDR3 is also encoded by other DNA sequences in this sample. The chain uses TRBV24-1 and TRBJ2-7, with TRBD1 matching 7 bases. Germline V gene data show CDR1 as KGHDR and CDR2 as SFDVKD. V dropped 4 bases and J dropped 2; count of bases not matched to a gene: 4. The length of the CDR3 is 14 residues. CDR3 bases: TGTGCCACCAGTGACTGGGACAGACCCTACGAGCAGTACTTC. The encoded protein is CATSDWDRPYEQYF.

The sample holds one count of this clone. The rearrangement links TRBV19 to TRBJ1-5; 8 positions match TRBD1. This CDR3 comprises 17 residues. The junction had 8 bases not matched to a gene; V was cut back by 4 bases and J by 0 bases. Germline V gives CDR1 LNHDA, CDR2 SQIVND (reference sequence). The CDR3: CASSRQGAINSNQPQHF. As DNA, the CDR3 is TGTGCCAGTAGTAGGCAGGGGGCCATCAATAGCAATCAGCCCCAGCATTTT.

The chain couples TRBV4-2 to TRBJ2-3; 9 bases agree with TRBD2. J lost 1 base, V lost 4 bases, and 6 bases had no gene match. CDR3 length: 16 amino acids. Looked up from germline, CDR1 is LGHNA and CDR2 is YNFKEQ. This chain's CDR3 is CASSRLSGGGTDTQYF. The CDR3 DNA reads TGTGCCAGCAGCCGACTTAGCGGGGGAGGCACAGATACGCAGTATTTT.

J is TRBJ2-1 and V is TRBV19; 11 bases fit TRBD2. V was pared by 5 bases and J by 8 bases, with 8 bases of the junction left unmatched. Germline V lookup: CDR1 LNHDA, CDR2 SQIVND (reference sequence). This CDR3 is built from 15 residues. CDR3 protein: CASSGISGGVDEQFF. In nucleotides, the CDR3 is TGTGCCAGTAGTGGGATTAGCGGGGGGGTAGATGAGCAGTTCTTC.

The chain is built from TRBV18 and TRBJ2-5, with D maybe TRBD1 (6 bases). The CDR3 spans 13 residues. V lost 3 bases and J 5 bases, leaving 10 bases between the germline ends. In germline, CDR1 is KGHSH, CDR2 LQKENI. CDR3 bases: TGTGCCAGCTCACCGACAGGTGGGGAGACCCAGTACTTC. Residues: CASSPTGGETQYF.

V is TRBV4-2 and J is TRBJ1-6; D remains ambiguous. Germline V gene lookup returns CDR1 LGHNA and CDR2 YNFKEQ. CDR3 length: 15 amino acids. Trimming removed 1 base at V and 6 bases at J, with 10 bases between. CDR3 bases: TGTGCCAGCAGCCAAGGCAGGAACGGTAATTCACCCCTCCACTTT. Protein: CASSQGRNGNSPLHF.

The chain joins TRBV2 to TRBJ2-1; TRBD2 agrees at 14 bases. The CDR3 is 16 residues long. V dropped 4 bases and J dropped 7; count of bases not matched to a gene: 6. Germline V gene sequence: CDR1 SNHLY, CDR2 FYNNEI. Here the CDR3 reads CASSGTSGGFPNEQFF. The CDR3 DNA reads TGTGCCAGCAGTGGGACTAGCGGGGGGTTCCCGAATGAGCAGTTCTTC.

The chain couples TRBV20-1 to TRBJ2-1; the D gene is possibly TRBD1 (5 bases). The CDR3 runs 11 residues. The V gene's germline CDR1 is DFQATT and CDR2 SNEGSKA (reference sequence). Trimming removed 5 bases from V and 12 bases from J, with 14 bases in between. CDR3 sequence: CSAYDSDGQFF. As DNA, the CDR3 is TGCAGTGCTTACGACAGCGACGGGCAGTTCTTC.

CDR3 bases: TGTGCCAGCAGCCCAACAGGGGGATGGGGTCTCCAAGAGACCCAGTACTTC. The encoded protein is CASSPTGGWGLQETQYF. The chain recombines TRBV11-2 with TRBJ2-5, with TRBD1 matching over 8 bases. The CDR3 sequence is 17 residues long. Germline V gene lookup returns CDR1 SGHAT and CDR2 FQNNGV. Losses at the gene ends were 5 bases for V and 1 base for J; bases not matched to a gene: 12.

V and J are TRBV5-6 and TRBJ2-7, with 8 bases matching TRBD2. CDR1 and CDR2 (germline): SGHDT, YYEEEE. Trimming removed 2 bases from V and 1 base from J; junction bases left unmatched: 2. This CDR3 spans 14 amino acids. CDR3 in amino acids: CASSFGGASYEQYF. In DNA, the CDR3 is TGTGCCAGCAGCTTCGGGGGGGCTTCCTACGAGCAGTACTTC.

Concerning this clone: Other nucleotide sequences from this sample produce the same CDR3. The genes are TRBV5-1 and TRBJ2-1; maybe TRBD2 (6 bases). The CDR3 has 15 residues. Trimming left V 2 bases short and J 0 bases short, with 9 bases between. Germline CDR1 and CDR2: SGHRS and YFSETQ. CDR3 in amino acids: CASSLNGGSYNEQFF. The DNA for the CDR3 is TGCGCCAGCAGCTTAAACGGGGGCTCCTACAATGAGCAGTTCTTC.